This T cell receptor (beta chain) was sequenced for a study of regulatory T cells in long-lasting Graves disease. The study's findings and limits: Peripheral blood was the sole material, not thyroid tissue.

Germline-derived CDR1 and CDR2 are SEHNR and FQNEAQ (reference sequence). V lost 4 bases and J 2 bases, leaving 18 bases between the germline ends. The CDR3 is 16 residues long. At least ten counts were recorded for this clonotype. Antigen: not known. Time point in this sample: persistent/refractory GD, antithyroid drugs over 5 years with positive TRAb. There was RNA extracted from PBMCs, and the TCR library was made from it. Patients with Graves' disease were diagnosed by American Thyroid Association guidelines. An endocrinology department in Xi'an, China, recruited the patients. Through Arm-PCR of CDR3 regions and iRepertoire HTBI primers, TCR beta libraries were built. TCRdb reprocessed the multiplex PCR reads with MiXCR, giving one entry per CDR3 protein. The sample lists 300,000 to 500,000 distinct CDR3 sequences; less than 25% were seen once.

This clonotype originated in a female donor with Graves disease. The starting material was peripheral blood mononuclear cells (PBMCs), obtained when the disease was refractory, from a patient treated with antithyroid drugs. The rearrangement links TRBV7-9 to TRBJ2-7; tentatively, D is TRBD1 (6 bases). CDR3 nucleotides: TGTGCCAGCAGCTCCGCCTCAGGGGAGATGCCCTACGAGCAGTACTTC. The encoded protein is CASSSASGEMPYEQYF.